The TCR beta chain under discussion was sequenced for a study of identical twins. Template switching added a universal primer site; cDNA carried unique molecular identifiers. Via MiXCR, TCRdb re-called the 5' RACE reads, giving one row per CDR3 protein. The sample lists about 260,000 distinct CDR3 sequences, 5.5% to 8% occurring once. The CDR3 covers 17 residues. The V gene's germline CDR1 is SGHKS and CDR2 YYEKEE (reference sequence). Trimming took 1 base from V and 0 from J, leaving 11 bases between them. General study points: Researchers caution that invariant MAIT and iNKT cells could partly confound zero-insertion analyses. Memory repertoires showed no such pattern, whereas abundant cord blood beta clonotypes carried fewer insertions.

Each donor (without exception) was a healthy Caucasian. This clonotype occurred many times. The target antigen is unknown. The same specimen was also included in a second study, on yellow fever vaccine responses in identical twins.

The sequence came from a woman aged 18-29 years in good health. The rearrangement links TRBV5-5 to TRBJ2-6; D not resolved. Sequences were obtained from memory (CD45RO+) T cells sorted from blood. The CDR3 reads CASSLMERGSGANVLTF. CDR3 DNA: TGTGCCAGCAGCTTGATGGAGAGAGGCTCTGGGGCCAACGTCCTGACTTTC.